This paragraph reports one T cell receptor (beta chain). Germline V lookup: CDR1 SGHRS, CDR2 YFSETQ. The CDR3 contains 15 residues. V dropped 2 bases and J dropped 3; count of bases not matched to a gene: 2. Under the authors' procedure: Nucleated cell counts were estimated from reference gene primer amplification. Sequenced by immunoSEQ multiplex PCR; TCRdb stores in-frame clones only, minus some. From that table come the V and J calls and clone size; the DNA was used to work out D and trimming. The data hold 40,000 or so clones, with roughly 90% observed a single time. This record belongs to a study of blood T cell repertoires in COVID-19. Study-wide background: Acute and convalescent COVID-19 samples came from the United States, Italy and Spain. From T cells, B-cell-depleted T cells, or PBMCs came the material, which was cDNA or gDNA.

V and J are TRBV5-1 and TRBJ1-6, with TRBD1 identical over 7 bases. The TCR originated in a human donor in a cohort sampled during active COVID-19. The sequenced sample was peripheral blood. The CDR3 spells CASSFRDSYNSPLHF. Here the CDR3 DNA reads TGCGCCAGCAGCTTCCGGGACAGCTATAATTCACCCCTCCACTTT.